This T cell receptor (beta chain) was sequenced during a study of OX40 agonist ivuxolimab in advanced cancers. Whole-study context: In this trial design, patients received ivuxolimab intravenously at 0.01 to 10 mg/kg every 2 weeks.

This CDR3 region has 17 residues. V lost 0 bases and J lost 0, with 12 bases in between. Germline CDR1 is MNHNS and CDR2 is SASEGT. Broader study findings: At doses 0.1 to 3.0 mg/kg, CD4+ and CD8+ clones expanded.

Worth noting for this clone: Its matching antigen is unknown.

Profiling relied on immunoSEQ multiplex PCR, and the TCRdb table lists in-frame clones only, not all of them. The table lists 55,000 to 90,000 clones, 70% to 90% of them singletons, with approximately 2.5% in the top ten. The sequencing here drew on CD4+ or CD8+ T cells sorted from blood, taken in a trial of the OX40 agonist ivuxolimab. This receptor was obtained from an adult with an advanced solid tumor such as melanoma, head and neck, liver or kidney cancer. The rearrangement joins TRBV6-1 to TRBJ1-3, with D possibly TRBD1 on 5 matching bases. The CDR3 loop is CASSEAQGSYSGNTIYF. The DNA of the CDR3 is TGTGCCAGCAGTGAAGCGCAGGGCTCCTACTCTGGAAACACCATATATTTT.